The rows below give T cell receptor beta chains drawn from one sample of a study of response to subunit inactivated influenza vaccine. TCRdb ran MiXCR on the RT-PCR reads and lists one entry per CDR3 protein. The data hold some 800,000 distinct CDR3 sequences, with over 20% observed a single time. The sample in question was PBMCs from blood, obtained about 5 days after vaccination. These receptors were taken from a man aged 50 to 60 who received an inactivated influenza vaccine. CDR3s include the opening cysteine and the closing phenylalanine or tryptophan. The order of the fields is V gene, D gene, J gene, clone size, CDR3 DNA, CDR3 protein. A D gene is named only where the DNA matches it firmly. Only part of the rows carry a size: once, few, many, or a class if the clone is expanded.

V gene: TRBV20-1; D gene: NA; J gene: TRBJ2-5; clone size: many; CDR3 DNA: TGCAGTGCAACGGACAGCCAAGAGACCCAGTACTTC; CDR3 protein: CSATDSQETQYF
V gene: TRBV6-5; D gene: NA; J gene: TRBJ2-5; clone size: few; CDR3 DNA: TGTGCCAGCAGTTACAGGGAGTGGGAGACCCAGTACTTC; CDR3 protein: CASSYREWETQYF
V gene: TRBV30; D gene: NA; J gene: TRBJ1-5; clone size: few; CDR3 DNA: TGTGCCTGGAGCCCGGGGCAGCCTTATCAGCCCCAGCATTTT; CDR3 protein: CAWSPGQPYQPQHF
V gene: TRBV7-2; D gene: NA; J gene: TRBJ2-1; clone size: NA; CDR3 DNA: TGTGCCAGCAGCTTAGTTTTAAACAATGAGCAGTTCTTC; CDR3 protein: CASSLVLNNEQFF
V gene: TRBV4-1; D gene: TRBD2; J gene: TRBJ2-2; clone size: NA; CDR3 DNA: TGCGCCAGCAGCCAGGGACTAGCGGGAATCAACACCGGGGAGCTGTTTTTT; CDR3 protein: CASSQGLAGINTGELFF
V gene: TRBV29-1; D gene: TRBD1; J gene: TRBJ1-1; clone size: NA; CDR3 DNA: TGCAGCGTTTTTGGACAGGGCACTGAAGCTTTCTTT; CDR3 protein: CSVFGQGTEAFF
V gene: TRBV28; D gene: TRBD1; J gene: TRBJ2-7; clone size: few; CDR3 DNA: TGTGCCAGCAGCACAATGAGACAGGGGCTGCGCTACGAGCAGTACTTC; CDR3 protein: CASSTMRQGLRYEQYF
V gene: TRBV7-2; D gene: TRBD2; J gene: TRBJ2-7; clone size: NA; CDR3 DNA: TGTGCCAGCAGCGTCATAGGCTTAGCGGGGGACGAGCAGTACTTC; CDR3 protein: CASSVIGLAGDEQYF
V gene: TRBV4-3; D gene: TRBD1; J gene: TRBJ1-3; clone size: few; CDR3 DNA: TGCGCCAGCAGCCAAGATCCCTGGACCGACAGGGTCGGTGGAAACACCATATATTTT; CDR3 protein: CASSQDPWTDRVGGNTIYF
V gene: TRBV4-3; D gene: TRBD2; J gene: TRBJ2-5; clone size: few; CDR3 DNA: TGCGCCAGCAGCGCAGGGACTAGCGGGAACCAAGAGACCCAGTACTTC; CDR3 protein: CASSAGTSGNQETQYF
V gene: TRBV6-2/TRBV6-3; D gene: TRBD2; J gene: TRBJ2-7; clone size: NA; CDR3 DNA: TGTGCCAGCAGTTACGGCGGGGGACTCAACGAGCAGTACTTC; CDR3 protein: CASSYGGGLNEQYF
V gene: TRBV5-6; D gene: NA; J gene: TRBJ2-1; clone size: many; CDR3 DNA: TGTGCCAGCAGCTCGACAGTCCCGAGGAATGAGCAGTTCTTC; CDR3 protein: CASSSTVPRNEQFF
V gene: TRBV20-1; D gene: NA; J gene: TRBJ1-1; clone size: NA; CDR3 DNA: TGCAGTGCGAGGACTGGGCGCACTGAAGCTTTCTTT; CDR3 protein: CSARTGRTEAFF
V gene: TRBV3-1; D gene: NA; J gene: TRBJ2-1; clone size: NA; CDR3 DNA: TGTGCCAGCAGCCGGGGTAGCGCCTACAATGAGCAGTTCTTC; CDR3 protein: CASSRGSAYNEQFF
V gene: TRBV12-3/TRBV12-4; D gene: TRBD1; J gene: TRBJ1-5; clone size: few; CDR3 DNA: TGTGCCAGCGCTCACAGGGGATCTCGGGCTCAGCCCCAGCATTTT; CDR3 protein: CASAHRGSRAQPQHF
V gene: TRBV28; D gene: NA; J gene: TRBJ2-7; clone size: NA; CDR3 DNA: TGTGCCAGCAGTGTACGGACCGGGACATTCGCCGAGCAGTACTTC; CDR3 protein: CASSVRTGTFAEQYF
V gene: TRBV7-9; D gene: TRBD1; J gene: TRBJ2-5; clone size: NA; CDR3 DNA: TGTGCCAGCAGCTTACCTGGGACAGGAGACGAGACCCAGTACTTC; CDR3 protein: CASSLPGTGDETQYF
V gene: TRBV20-1; D gene: NA; J gene: TRBJ2-7; clone size: many; CDR3 DNA: TGCAGTGCCCGACAGGACTACGAGCAGTACTTC; CDR3 protein: CSARQDYEQYF
V gene: TRBV7-2; D gene: NA; J gene: TRBJ2-1; clone size: NA; CDR3 DNA: TGTGCCAGCAGCCTCGGGGCCAACCTAGGGAATGAGCAGTTCTTC; CDR3 protein: CASSLGANLGNEQFF
V gene: TRBV4-2; D gene: NA; J gene: TRBJ2-3; clone size: NA; CDR3 DNA: TGTGCCAGCAGCCAGACGCCCTCGGGCACAGATACGCAGTATTTT; CDR3 protein: CASSQTPSGTDTQYF
V gene: TRBV7-2; D gene: NA; J gene: TRBJ1-5; clone size: NA; CDR3 DNA: TGTGCCAGCAGCTTAACGGGAAGGTTCAATCAGCCCCAGCATTTT; CDR3 protein: CASSLTGRFNQPQHF
V gene: TRBV7-2; D gene: NA; J gene: TRBJ2-3; clone size: many; CDR3 DNA: TGTGCCAGCAGCTTAGCCCCGGGGGCCAGCACAGATACGCAGTATTTT; CDR3 protein: CASSLAPGASTDTQYF
V gene: TRBV6-5; D gene: NA; J gene: TRBJ2-3; clone size: few; CDR3 DNA: TGTGCCAGCAGTTATAAAATCGGGGGGCTGAGCACAGATACGCAGTATTTT; CDR3 protein: CASSYKIGGLSTDTQYF
V gene: TRBV7-9; D gene: NA; J gene: TRBJ1-1; clone size: NA; CDR3 DNA: TGTGCCAGCACCGCCAACACTTACACTGAAGCTTTCTTT; CDR3 protein: CASTANTYTEAFF
V gene: TRBV6-2/TRBV6-3; D gene: TRBD1; J gene: TRBJ2-7; clone size: few; CDR3 DNA: TGTGCCAGCAGACCAACAGCGGACAGGTCCTACGAGCAGTACTTC; CDR3 protein: CASRPTADRSYEQYF
V gene: TRBV5-4; D gene: TRBD2; J gene: TRBJ2-1; clone size: NA; CDR3 DNA: TGTGCCAGCACCCCCGGACTAGCGGGTTGGCATGAGCAGTTCTTC; CDR3 protein: CASTPGLAGWHEQFF
V gene: TRBV4-3; D gene: NA; J gene: TRBJ2-7; clone size: NA; CDR3 DNA: TGCGCCAGCAGCCGGTCTATCGGGGGTGAAGCCTACGAGCAGTACTTC; CDR3 protein: CASSRSIGGEAYEQYF
V gene: TRBV28; D gene: TRBD1; J gene: TRBJ2-1; clone size: NA; CDR3 DNA: TGTGCCAGCTGTACGTCGGGACAGGGGAAGGAACAGCAGTTCTTC; CDR3 protein: CASCTSGQGKEQQFF
V gene: TRBV7-8; D gene: TRBD2; J gene: TRBJ2-7; clone size: few; CDR3 DNA: TGTGCCAGCAGCGCCCTAGCGGGGATACGGTACGAGCAGTACTTC; CDR3 protein: CASSALAGIRYEQYF
V gene: TRBV7-2; D gene: NA; J gene: TRBJ2-5; clone size: NA; CDR3 DNA: TGTGCCAGCAGCTTAGCTTTCGGGGCAACTCAAGAGACCCAGTACTTC; CDR3 protein: CASSLAFGATQETQYF
V gene: TRBV6-5; D gene: NA; J gene: TRBJ1-4; clone size: NA; CDR3 DNA: TGTGCCAGCAGTTACTCGAGTACAGGGAGGATGGAAAAACTGTTTTTT; CDR3 protein: CASSYSSTGRMEKLFF
V gene: TRBV9; D gene: NA; J gene: TRBJ2-2; clone size: NA; CDR3 DNA: TGTGCCAGCAGCGTAGCTCCGACCGGGGAGCTGTTTTTT; CDR3 protein: CASSVAPTGELFF
V gene: TRBV14; D gene: TRBD2; J gene: TRBJ2-3; clone size: NA; CDR3 DNA: TGTGCCAGCAGGAAAAGCGGGAGTCGGGGTTATACGCAGTATTTT; CDR3 protein: CASRKSGSRGYTQYF
V gene: TRBV10-3; D gene: TRBD1; J gene: TRBJ2-7; clone size: NA; CDR3 DNA: TGTGCCACAGACCGAGGACAGGGGTCCTCCTACGAGCAGTACTTC; CDR3 protein: CATDRGQGSSYEQYF
V gene: TRBV9; D gene: NA; J gene: TRBJ1-3; clone size: NA; CDR3 DNA: TGTGCCAGCAGCATCCAGTGGGGGGTCTCTGGAAACACCATATATTTT; CDR3 protein: CASSIQWGVSGNTIYF
V gene: TRBV20-1; D gene: NA; J gene: TRBJ2-1; clone size: few; CDR3 DNA: TGCAGTGCTCTGGCTACACTCCGGAATGAGCAGTTCTTC; CDR3 protein: CSALATLRNEQFF
V gene: TRBV18; D gene: NA; J gene: TRBJ2-1; clone size: many; CDR3 DNA: TGTGCCAGCTCACCCGAGGGGGTCAATGAGCAGTTCTTC; CDR3 protein: CASSPEGVNEQFF
V gene: TRBV7-9; D gene: TRBD1; J gene: TRBJ2-7; clone size: few; CDR3 DNA: TGTGCCAGCAGCTTAGTACGGACAGGGAATAACGAGCAGTACTTC; CDR3 protein: CASSLVRTGNNEQYF
V gene: TRBV29-1; D gene: TRBD2; J gene: TRBJ2-1; clone size: NA; CDR3 DNA: TGCAGCGTTGCCGCGAGGCTAGCGGGTTACAATGAGCAGTTCTTC; CDR3 protein: CSVAARLAGYNEQFF
V gene: TRBV7-9; D gene: NA; J gene: TRBJ1-6; clone size: few; CDR3 DNA: TGTGCCAGCAGCCCCGAAAGTTCGGGATATAATTCACCCCTCCACTTT; CDR3 protein: CASSPESSGYNSPLHF
V gene: TRBV5-1; D gene: NA; J gene: TRBJ2-7; clone size: few; CDR3 DNA: TGCGCCAGCAGCTTGTGGCAGGGGACGGGGGAGCAGTACTTC; CDR3 protein: CASSLWQGTGEQYF
V gene: TRBV18; D gene: TRBD2; J gene: TRBJ2-7; clone size: NA; CDR3 DNA: TGTGCCAGCTCACCGGGACTAGCGGGACACTCCTACGAGCAGTACTTC; CDR3 protein: CASSPGLAGHSYEQYF
V gene: TRBV29-1; D gene: TRBD2; J gene: TRBJ2-5; clone size: NA; CDR3 DNA: TGCAGCGTTGGCCGGACTAGCTCGCAGAAGACCCAGTACTTC; CDR3 protein: CSVGRTSSQKTQYF
V gene: TRBV20-1; D gene: NA; J gene: TRBJ2-6; clone size: once; CDR3 DNA: TGCAGTGCTAGAGACGCCGGTAGGCCCTCTGGGGCCAACGTCCTGACTTTC; CDR3 protein: CSARDAGRPSGANVLTF
V gene: TRBV7-9; D gene: NA; J gene: TRBJ1-2; clone size: NA; CDR3 DNA: TGTGCCAGCAGCTTAGGCGTCCCGGACAGATACTATGGCTACACCTTC; CDR3 protein: CASSLGVPDRYYGYTF
V gene: TRBV29-1; D gene: NA; J gene: TRBJ2-7; clone size: many; CDR3 DNA: TGCAGCGTCGGGGCTGGGGGCTACGAGCAGTACTTC; CDR3 protein: CSVGAGGYEQYF
V gene: TRBV12-3/TRBV12-4; D gene: NA; J gene: TRBJ1-1; clone size: many; CDR3 DNA: TGTGCCAGCAGTTCCGGGGCTGAAGCTTTCTTT; CDR3 protein: CASSSGAEAFF
V gene: TRBV20-1; D gene: TRBD1; J gene: TRBJ1-2; clone size: NA; CDR3 DNA: TGCAGTGCTAGTACAGGGGCCCACCCCTACTATGGCTACACCTTC; CDR3 protein: CSASTGAHPYYGYTF
V gene: TRBV4-2; D gene: NA; J gene: TRBJ2-5; clone size: many; CDR3 DNA: TGTGCCAGCAGCCAAGAGGTCCTAGGACAAGAGACCCAGTACTTC; CDR3 protein: CASSQEVLGQETQYF
V gene: TRBV12-3/TRBV12-4; D gene: TRBD2; J gene: TRBJ2-1; clone size: NA; CDR3 DNA: TGTGCCAGCAGTTTAGATGGGGGCGCGGGAGGCAATGAGCAGTTCTTC; CDR3 protein: CASSLDGGAGGNEQFF
V gene: TRBV4-1; D gene: NA; J gene: TRBJ2-3; clone size: NA; CDR3 DNA: TGCGCCAGCAGCCAAGGGACAGTTCGGGCAGATACGCAGTATTTT; CDR3 protein: CASSQGTVRADTQYF
V gene: TRBV5-1; D gene: NA; J gene: TRBJ1-1; clone size: NA; CDR3 DNA: TGCGCCAGCAAGGCCTTCGATGACACTGAAGCTTTCTTT; CDR3 protein: CASKAFDDTEAFF
V gene: TRBV6-2/TRBV6-3; D gene: TRBD2; J gene: TRBJ2-3; clone size: NA; CDR3 DNA: TGTGCCAGCAGACCGGGAGGGGGAGATACGCAGTATTTT; CDR3 protein: CASRPGGGDTQYF
V gene: TRBV20-1; D gene: NA; J gene: TRBJ2-2; clone size: NA; CDR3 DNA: TGCAGTGCTAGAGGGCTGAAGAACACCGGGGAGCTGTTTTTT; CDR3 protein: CSARGLKNTGELFF
V gene: TRBV10-3; D gene: TRBD1; J gene: TRBJ2-4; clone size: NA; CDR3 DNA: TGTGGCATCAGTCCGACAGGGGACATTCAGTACTTC; CDR3 protein: CGISPTGDIQYF
V gene: TRBV6-5; D gene: TRBD2; J gene: TRBJ2-7; clone size: NA; CDR3 DNA: TGTGCCAGCAGTTACGGGATAGCGGGAGGCAGCTACGAGCAGTACTTC; CDR3 protein: CASSYGIAGGSYEQYF
V gene: TRBV28; D gene: TRBD1; J gene: TRBJ2-1; clone size: NA; CDR3 DNA: TGTGCCAGCAGTAGGGACAGGGGGCTTAGAAATGAGCAGTTCTTC; CDR3 protein: CASSRDRGLRNEQFF